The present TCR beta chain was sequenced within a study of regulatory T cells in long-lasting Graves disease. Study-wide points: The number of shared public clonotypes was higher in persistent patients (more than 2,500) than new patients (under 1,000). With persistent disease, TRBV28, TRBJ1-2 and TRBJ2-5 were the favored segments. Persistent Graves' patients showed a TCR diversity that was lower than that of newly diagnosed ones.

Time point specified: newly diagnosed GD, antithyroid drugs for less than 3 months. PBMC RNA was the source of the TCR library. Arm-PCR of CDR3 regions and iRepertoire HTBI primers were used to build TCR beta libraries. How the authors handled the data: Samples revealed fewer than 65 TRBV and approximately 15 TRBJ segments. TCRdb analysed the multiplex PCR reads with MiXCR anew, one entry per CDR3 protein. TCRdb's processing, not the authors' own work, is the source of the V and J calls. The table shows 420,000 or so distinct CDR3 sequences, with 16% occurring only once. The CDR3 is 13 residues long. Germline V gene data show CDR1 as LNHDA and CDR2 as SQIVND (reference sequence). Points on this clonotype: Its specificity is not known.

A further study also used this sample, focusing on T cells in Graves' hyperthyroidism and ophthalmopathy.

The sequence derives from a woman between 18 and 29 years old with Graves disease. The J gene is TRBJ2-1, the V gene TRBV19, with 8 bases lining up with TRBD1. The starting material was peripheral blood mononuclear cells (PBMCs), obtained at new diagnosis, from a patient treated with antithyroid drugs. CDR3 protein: CAVGDRGNNEQFF. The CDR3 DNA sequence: TGTGCAGTAGGAGACAGGGGAAACAATGAGCAGTTCTTC.